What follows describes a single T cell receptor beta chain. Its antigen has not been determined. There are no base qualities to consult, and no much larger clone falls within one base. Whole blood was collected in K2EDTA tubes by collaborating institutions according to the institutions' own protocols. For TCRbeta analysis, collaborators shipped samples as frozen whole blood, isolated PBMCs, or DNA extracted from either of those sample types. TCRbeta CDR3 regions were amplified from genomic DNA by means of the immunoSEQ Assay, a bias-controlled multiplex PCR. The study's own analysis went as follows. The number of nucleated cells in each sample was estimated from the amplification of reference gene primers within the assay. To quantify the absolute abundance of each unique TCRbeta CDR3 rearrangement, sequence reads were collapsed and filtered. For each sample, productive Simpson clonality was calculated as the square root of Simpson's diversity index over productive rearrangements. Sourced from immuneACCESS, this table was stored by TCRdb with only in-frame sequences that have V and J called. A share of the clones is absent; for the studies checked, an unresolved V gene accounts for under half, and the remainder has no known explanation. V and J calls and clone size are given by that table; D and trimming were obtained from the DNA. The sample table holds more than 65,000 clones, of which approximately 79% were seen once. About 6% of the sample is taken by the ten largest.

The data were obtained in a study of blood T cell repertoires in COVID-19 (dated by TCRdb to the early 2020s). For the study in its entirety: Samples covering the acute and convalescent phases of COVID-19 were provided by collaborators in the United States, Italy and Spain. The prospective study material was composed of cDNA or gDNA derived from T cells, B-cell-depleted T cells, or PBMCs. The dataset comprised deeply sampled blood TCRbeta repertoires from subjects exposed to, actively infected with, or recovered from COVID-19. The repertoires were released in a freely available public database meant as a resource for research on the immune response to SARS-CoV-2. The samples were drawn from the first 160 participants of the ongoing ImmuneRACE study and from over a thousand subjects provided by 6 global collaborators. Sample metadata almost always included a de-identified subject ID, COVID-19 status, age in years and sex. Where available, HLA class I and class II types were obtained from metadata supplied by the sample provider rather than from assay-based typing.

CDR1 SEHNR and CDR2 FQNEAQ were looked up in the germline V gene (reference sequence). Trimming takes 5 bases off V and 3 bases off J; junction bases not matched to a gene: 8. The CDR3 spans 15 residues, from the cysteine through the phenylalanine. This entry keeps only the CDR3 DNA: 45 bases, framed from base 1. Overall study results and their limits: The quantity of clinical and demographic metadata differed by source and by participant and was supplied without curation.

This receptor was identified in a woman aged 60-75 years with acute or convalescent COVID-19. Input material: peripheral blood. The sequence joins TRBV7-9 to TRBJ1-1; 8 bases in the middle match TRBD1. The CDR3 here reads CASSPRGRRDTEAFF. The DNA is TGTGCCAGCAGCCCCAGGGGGCGCAGGGACACTGAAGCTTTCTTT.